The clone carrying this TCR beta chain occurred a few times. This specimen belongs to a study of T cells after yellow fever vaccination. From the 5' RACE reads, TCRdb called clonotypes with MiXCR, one entry per CDR3 protein. The table lists fewer than 450,000 distinct CDR3 sequences, 9.5% to 13% of them singletons. The CDR3 runs 17 residues. The junction had 7 bases not matched to a gene; V was cut back by 1 base and J by 2 bases. Germline CDR1 LGHDT, CDR2 YNNKEL (reference sequence). The sample was PBMCs, taken on the day of the first yellow fever vaccination. V usage is TRBV3-1 and J usage is TRBJ2-5; 10 bases match TRBD1. This TCR was recovered from a man aged 18 to 35 who received the YFV17D yellow fever vaccine. CDR3 in amino acids: CASSQVVGQGTQETQYF. The CDR3, as DNA: TGTGCCAGCAGCCAAGTAGTGGGACAGGGGACACAAGAGACCCAGTACTTC.